Following are 14 T cell receptor beta chains from one sample sequenced in a study of cytomegalovirus exposure and HLA in healthy donors. The PCR employed 60 Vbeta primers together with 13 Jbeta primers. The repertoire was sequenced with immunoSEQ multiplex PCR; TCRdb's copy has only in-frame clones and lacks some. The repertoire holds 100,000 to 120,000 clones, with 76% as singletons. The sample comprised PBMCs. Source of these receptors: a man aged 40-49 years in good health and CMV-seropositive.

J is TRBJ2-3 and V is TRBV25-1; 9 bases are a match to TRBD1. From germline, CDR1 is MGHDK and CDR2 SYGVNS. This CDR3 region has 16 residues. Trimming cost V 4 bases and J 2 bases; bases outside gene matches: 7. CDR3 in DNA: TGTGCCAGCAGTGGGCCGGGACAGGGCTACACAGATACGCAGTATTTT. Translated, it gives CASSGPGQGYTDTQYF.

This clone was recorded a few times. The chain is built from TRBV21-1 and TRBJ2-7; the table's D call TRBD1 went unverified against the DNA. TRBV21-1 is flagged as a pseudogene. CDR3 length: 15 residues. The CDR3 sequence is CASYVTGQAAYEQYF. The CDR3 DNA reads as TGTGCCAGCTACGTTACCGGACAGGCAGCCTACGAGCAGTACTTC.

A note on this clone: Sequence at one end of the junction differs from germline and may be a read error. This rearrangement joins TRBV9 to TRBJ2-6; tentatively, D is TRBD1 (5 bases). This CDR3 is 19 amino acids long. Per germline, CDR1 SGDLS and CDR2 YYNGEE. CDR3 nucleotides: TGTGCCAGCAGCGCTAGACAAGCGATGACTCTCCGTGGGGCCAACGGCCTGACTTTC. It encodes CASSARQAMTLRGANGLTF. Filled out from reference TRBV9 and TRBJ2-6, the complete variable domain reads DSGVTQTPKHLITATGQRVTLRCSPRSGDLSVYWYQQSLDQGLQFLIQYYNGEERAKGNILERFSAQQFPDLHSELNLSSLELGDSALYFCASSARQAMTLRGANGLTFGAGSRLTVL.

CDR3 in DNA: TGTGCCAGCAGCTTGACAGGGGGCTATCAAGAGACCCAGTACTTC. It encodes CASSLTGGYQETQYF. This rearrangement joins TRBV5-6 to TRBJ2-5; 9 bases are a match to TRBD1. Germline values: CDR1 SGHDT, CDR2 YYEEEE. V trimming: 1 base; J trimming: 2 bases; junction bases outside the gene matches: 3. The CDR3 loop spans 15 amino acids.

The rearrangement uses TRBV7-9 and TRBJ2-3, with TRBD1 matching over 8 bases. The CDR3 length is 13 residues. J gave up 9 bases and V 3 bases, and 5 bases lay outside the gene matches. Germline V gene data show CDR1 as SEHNR and CDR2 as FQNEAQ (reference sequence). CDR3 residues: CASSLDDRGTQYF. Written as DNA, the CDR3 is TGTGCCAGCAGCTTGGACGACAGGGGCACGCAGTATTTT.

V gene TRBV27 combines with J gene TRBJ2-7; possible D gene TRBD2, 5 bases. The germline gives CDR1 MNHEY, CDR2 SMNVEV (reference sequence). This CDR3 has 16 amino acids. V dropped 2 bases and J dropped 4 bases, with 18 bases sitting between them. CDR3: CASSLNRLARQYEQYF. The CDR3 bases are TGTGCCAGCAGTTTAAACCGGCTAGCTAGGCAGTACGAGCAGTACTTC.

This sequence joins TRBV5-6 and TRBJ1-2; 7 bases match TRBD1. The length of the CDR3 is 14 residues. CDR1 is SGHDT, CDR2 YYEEEE, per germline. V lost 5 bases and J lost 5; bases outside the gene matches: 9. Here the CDR3 DNA reads TGTGCCAGCAGGCGGGCAGGGGGAAGGTATGGCTACACCTTC. This codes for CASRRAGGRYGYTF.

V is TRBV30 and J is TRBJ1-2; TRBD1 matches at 9 bases. V shed 1 base, J shed 0 bases, and the junction held 0 bases outside the gene matches. Germline loops: CDR1 GTSNPN, CDR2 SVGIG (reference sequence). The CDR3 spans 14 residues. The chain's CDR3 is CAWSGQGANYGYTF. The CDR3 bases are TGTGCCTGGAGTGGACAGGGGGCTAACTATGGCTACACCTTC. Combining the CDR3 with reference TRBV30 and TRBJ1-2 gives the whole variable domain SQTIHQWPATLVQPVGSPLSLECTVEGTSNPNLYWYRQAAGRGLQLLFYSVGIGQISSEVPQNLSASRPQDRQFILSSKKLLLSDSGFYLCAWSGQGANYGYTFGSGTRLTVV.

The rearrangement uses TRBV2 and TRBJ1-4, with TRBD1 as a possible D gene (6 bases). Germline CDR1 and CDR2: SNHLY and FYNNEI. CDR3 length: 15 amino acids. V was clipped by 6 bases and J by 0 bases, with 11 bases between them. The CDR3 is CASSPRTATNEKLFF. Here the CDR3 DNA reads TGTGCCAGCAGCCCAAGGACAGCAACTAATGAAAAACTGTTTTTT.

The genes are TRBV6-5 and TRBJ2-7; TRBD2 agrees at 7 bases. CDR3 length equals 14 residues. CDR1 and CDR2 (germline): MNHEY, SVGAGI. The V gene end was trimmed by 4 bases and the J gene end by 1 base; junction bases not matched to a gene: 4. The CDR3 reads CASSFEAGSYEQYF. CDR3 nucleotides: TGTGCCAGCAGTTTTGAAGCGGGGTCCTACGAGCAGTACTTC.

V and J are TRBV7-2 and TRBJ2-1; TRBD2 might be the D (6 bases). Trimming took off 3 bases at V and 8 bases at J, with 17 bases between the two ends. The germline CDR1 and CDR2 sequences are SGHTA and FQGNSA. This CDR3 comprises 15 residues. The CDR3 loop is CASSFGGKKWDEQFF. The CDR3 DNA follows: TGTGCCAGCAGCTTTGGGGGGAAGAAGTGGGATGAGCAGTTCTTC.

The rearrangement uses TRBV27 and TRBJ1-5, with 10 bases matching TRBD1. Germline lookup yields CDR1 MNHEY and CDR2 SMNVEV (reference sequence). The CDR3 runs 14 residues. With 4 bases clipped from V and 9 bases from J, the junction kept 6 bases outside the gene matches. CDR3 sequence reads: CASSSDRGLGPQHF. The CDR3 nucleotides are TGTGCCAGCAGTTCCGACAGGGGGCTCGGGCCCCAGCATTTT.

This rearrangement joins TRBV28 to TRBJ1-6, with TRBD1 as a possible D gene (6 bases). From germline, CDR1 is MDHEN and CDR2 SYDVKM. The CDR3 covers 13 residues. V lost 10 bases to trimming and J lost 10 bases, with 17 bases between them. CDR3 sequence: CAITGQPRSPLHF. CDR3 nucleotide sequence: TGTGCCATCACTGGACAGCCCCGCTCACCCCTCCACTTT. The full variable domain, its missing parts supplied by reference TRBV28 and TRBJ1-6, is DVKVTQSSRYLVKRTGEKVFLECVQDMDHENMFWYRQDPGLGLRLIYFSYDVKMKEKGDIPEGYSVSREKKERFSLILESASTNQTSMYLCAITGQPRSPLHFGNGTRLTVT.

This chain links TRBV5-6 with TRBJ1-5, with D possibly TRBD1 on 6 matching bases. Trimming took 2 bases from V and 3 from J, leaving 9 bases between them. The germline V gene has CDR1 SGHDT and CDR2 YYEEEE. This CDR3 contains 14 residues. CDR3 coding DNA: TGTGCCAGCAGCTTCCGACAGGTCAATCAGCCCCAGCATTTT. It translates to CASSFRQVNQPQHF.